This T cell receptor (beta chain) was recorded in a study of OX40 agonist ivuxolimab in advanced cancers. Across the study: Patients treated during dose escalation were battling hepatocellular carcinoma, melanoma, renal cell or head and neck cancer.

Germline CDR1 and CDR2: SGHRS and YFSETQ. The CDR3 consists of 13 residues. Trimming shortened V by 4 bases and J by 6 bases, and 12 bases separated the two germline ends. Profiled with immunoSEQ multiplex PCR; TCRdb holds only in-frame clones, not every one. The table has roughly 55,000 clones, roughly 80% seen once. This chain joins TRBV5-1 and TRBJ2-3; D remains ambiguous. The sequence came from an adult with an advanced solid tumor such as melanoma, head and neck, liver or kidney cancer. The specimen was CD4+ or CD8+ T cells sorted from blood, collected in a trial of the OX40 agonist ivuxolimab. The CDR3 coding sequence is TGCGCCAGCAGCCCCCAAAGGGCCGATACGCAGTATTTT. Protein product: CASSPQRADTQYF.